This entry describes one TCR beta chain. These data come from a study of technical replicates of blood from a few donors. V was pared by 5 bases and J by 4 bases, with 12 bases between. Germline CDR1 and CDR2: SGHTA and FQGTGA. The CDR3 loop spans 15 amino acids. Assay used: immunoSEQ multiplex PCR; TCRdb lists only in-frame clones, some missing. The repertoire holds approximately 87,000 clones, roughly 95% seen once, with about 0.3% in the top ten. The specimen was T cells isolated from PBMCs. This receptor was identified in a human donor in good health. The V and J genes are TRBV7-3 and TRBJ2-6, with a tentative D call TRBD1 (5 bases). The chain's CDR3 is CASSLLGQGANVLTF. The CDR3 DNA follows: TGTGCCAGCAGCCTATTGGGGCAGGGGGCCAACGTCCTGACTTTC.